These T cell receptor beta chains were read from a single sample in a study of blood T cell repertoires in COVID-19. Generated by immunoSEQ multiplex PCR, the TCRdb table keeps only in-frame clones and is missing some. The sample includes around 43,000 clones, 70% to 80% of them seen just once. Material for sequencing was peripheral blood. Every receptor here comes from a man between 65 and 85 years old with acute or convalescent COVID-19. CDR3s include the opening cysteine and the closing phenylalanine or tryptophan. The D gene is left open where the match is weak. Expanded clones are given a class, and other clones once, few, many or no size at all.

- TRBJ2-3 TRBV7-3 - TGTGCCAGCAGCCACATGCCGACAGATACGCAGTATTTT CASSHMPTDTQYF
TRBD1 TRBJ1-2 TRBV5-1 once TGCGCCAGCAGACCTGGGACAGACATTCTTAACTATGGCTACACCTTC CASRPGTDILNYGYTF
- TRBJ2-2 TRBV19 - TGTGCCAGTAGGGGGACAAGAAGGACCGGGGAGCTGTTTTTT CASRGTRRTGELFF
TRBD1 TRBJ1-1 TRBV7-9 - TGTGCCAGCAGCTTACGAGTGACAGGGAAAAGTGAAGCTTTCTTT CASSLRVTGKSEAFF
- TRBJ1-2 TRBV5-1 - TGCGCCAGCAGCCCACAGGGAGAATTGAATGGCTACACCTTC CASSPQGELNGYTF
TRBD1 TRBJ1-5 TRBV6-5 - TGTGCCAGCAGCTACGACAGGGACGAGCCCCAGCATTTT CASSYDRDEPQHF
- TRBJ2-1 TRBV7-2 once TGTGCCAGCAGCTTAGTGGGCGGGGGCCGGAATGAGCAGTTCTTC CASSLVGGGRNEQFF
TRBD1 TRBJ1-2 TRBV12-3/TRBV12-4 - TGTGCCAGCAACCAGGACAGGGGGAATGGCTACACCTTC CASNQDRGNGYTF
- TRBJ1-1 TRBV7-3 - TGTGCCAGCAGTCCAAGCATTCGAAGCACTGAAGCTTTCTTT CASSPSIRSTEAFF
- TRBJ1-1 TRBV10-2 - TGCGCCAGCAGGGCCGGGACTGCTGAAGCTTTCTTT CASRAGTAEAFF
TRBD1 TRBJ2-2 TRBV5-1 once TGCGCCAGCAGAGATGACAGGGCCGGGGAGCTGTTTTTT CASRDDRAGELFF